These T cell receptor beta chains were read from a single sample in a study of CD8 T cells in Susac syndrome. A single record per CDR3 protein comes from TCRdb applying MiXCR to the immunoSEQ multiplex PCR reads. There are 250,000 or so distinct CDR3 sequences in the sample; 90% to 95% occur only once, and around 0.07% lies in the top ten. The sample taken for sequencing was CD4+ T cells from PBMCs. The receptor source for this set is a human donor with multiple sclerosis. Both conserved end residues are part of each CDR3. The D gene is left open where the match is weak. Clone size is shown for a subset of rows, as once, few, many or a class of expanded clone.

j_call,v_call,clone_size,d_call,cdr3_nt,cdr3_aa
TRBJ1-1,TRBV9,.,.,TGTGCCAGCAGCGTAGGCGGAAGACTGAACACTGAAGCTTTCTTT,CASSVGGRLNTEAFF
TRBJ1-6,TRBV20-1,.,.,TGCAGTGTGAGATGGGGCCCCGGGTCACCCCTCCACTTT,CSVRWGPGSPLHF
TRBJ2-7,TRBV5-1,.,.,TGCGCCAGCAGCTTATGGGGGACGGACCCCCTCTACGAGCAGTACTTC,CASSLWGTDPLYEQYF
TRBJ2-7,TRBV20-1,.,TRBD1,TGCAGTGCTCAGGGGGCTGGACAAGAGCAGTACTTC,CSAQGAGQEQYF
TRBJ1-2,TRBV5-1,.,TRBD1,TGCGCCAGCAGCCCTGACAGGGTAGATGGCTACACCTTC,CASSPDRVDGYTF
TRBJ2-7,TRBV3-1,.,.,TGTGCCAGCAGCCCCGGGGATCTCGAGCAGTACTTC,CASSPGDLEQYF
TRBJ1-2,TRBV5-1,.,.,TGCGCCAGCAGCGCAGAGGACTATGGCTACACCTTC,CASSAEDYGYTF
TRBJ2-2,TRBV6-5,.,.,TGTGCCAGCAGGGTTCAAGGGCGCCACACCGGGGAGCTGTTTTTT,CASRVQGRHTGELFF
TRBJ2-7,TRBV6-5,.,TRBD2,TGTGCCAGCAGTTACCCCCCGGGACTAGCGGGGGCCCGCTCCTACGAGCAGTACTTC,CASSYPPGLAGARSYEQYF
TRBJ2-1,TRBV3-1,once,TRBD2,TGTGCCAGCAGCCCAGGGACTAGCGGGGGCCAATACAATGAGCAGTTCTTC,CASSPGTSGGQYNEQFF
TRBJ2-7,TRBV20-1,.,TRBD1,TGCAGTGCTAGTGGGACAGGGAGTACCGAGCAGTACTTC,CSASGTGSTEQYF
TRBJ2-1,TRBV29-1,.,TRBD1,TGCAGCGTTGAAGATACGTTAGGGGACAGGGGATACAATGAGCAGTTCTTC,CSVEDTLGDRGYNEQFF
TRBJ2-7,TRBV11-2,.,.,TGTGCCAGCAGCCAGGACTCCCTGCCGGTCTACGAGCAGTACTTC,CASSQDSLPVYEQYF
TRBJ2-3,TRBV19,.,.,TGTGCCAGTAGTAAGCTACAGGGCACAGATACGCAGTATTTT,CASSKLQGTDTQYF
TRBJ2-2,TRBV20-1,.,.,TGCAGTGCTGCCTCACTTCAGGTCTACCACACCGGGGAGCTGTTTTTT,CSAASLQVYHTGELFF
TRBJ2-7,TRBV5-1,.,.,TGCGCCACCCCAGGGGTCGTGACCGAGCAGTACTTC,CATPGVVTEQYF
TRBJ2-7,TRBV3-1,.,TRBD1,TGTGCCAGCAGCCGCCGACAGGGGTACGAGCAGTACTTC,CASSRRQGYEQYF
TRBJ2-5,TRBV20-1,.,.,TGCAGTGCTAGAGATCCCCCAGAGACCCAGTACTTC,CSARDPPETQYF
TRBJ1-2,TRBV2,.,TRBD1,TGTGCCAGCAGTCCACAGGGGCTCGAGGCACTCTATGGCTACACCTTC,CASSPQGLEALYGYTF
TRBJ1-2,TRBV3-1,once,.,TGTGCCAGCAGCCAAGGCCCGCAGCACTACACCTTC,CASSQGPQHYTF
TRBJ1-1,TRBV5-4,.,.,TGTGCCAGCAGCTTGGTCCAGGGCTCGAGCACTGAAGCTTTCTTT,CASSLVQGSSTEAFF
TRBJ1-1,TRBV28,once,.,TGTGCCAGCATCCTGGGGACCGGCCAGGGGACTGAAGCTTTCTTT,CASILGTGQGTEAFF
TRBJ2-2,TRBV6-1,.,.,TGTGCCAGCAGTAGCCCTACAGGGTGGAACACCGGGGAGCTGTTTTTT,CASSSPTGWNTGELFF
TRBJ1-2,TRBV4-1,.,.,TGCGCCAGCAGCCAAAGGAACTATGGCTACACCTTC,CASSQRNYGYTF
TRBJ2-2,TRBV7-3,.,.,TGTGCCAGCAGCTTAAAGGTCGGGGGCGCGGCTGGGGAGCTGTTTTTT,CASSLKVGGAAGELFF
TRBJ1-5,TRBV6-1,once,.,TGTGCCAGCAGTGAATTGTCGAGGGATCAGCCCCAGCATTTT,CASSELSRDQPQHF
TRBJ2-7,TRBV28,.,TRBD1,TGTGCCAGCAGTGTTATCTCCGGGACAGCGATTTACGAGCAGTACTTC,CASSVISGTAIYEQYF
TRBJ1-6,TRBV27,.,.,TGTGCCAGCAGTTTCCAGATCGGTTCACCCCTCCACTTT,CASSFQIGSPLHF
TRBJ2-1,TRBV5-1,.,.,TGCGCCAGCAGCTTGGGACAGGTTGTGGACGGTGAGCAGTTCTTC,CASSLGQVVDGEQFF
TRBJ1-2,TRBV12-3/TRBV12-4,.,.,TGTGCCAGCAGTTTAAGACAAGGTGCCCACTATGGCTACACCTTC,CASSLRQGAHYGYTF
TRBJ1-1,TRBV27,.,.,TGTGCCAGCAGCCCTTTTCTAAGGGACACTGAAGCTTTCTTT,CASSPFLRDTEAFF
TRBJ1-5,TRBV19,.,.,TGTGCCAGTAGTTGGCTCGGGGGGGGGCAGCCCCAGCATTTT,CASSWLGGGQPQHF
TRBJ1-2,TRBV28,.,.,TGCGCAGCTTGGGGCAGGGCGGAATTAGGCTACACCTTC,CAAWGRAELGYTF
TRBJ1-4,TRBV12-3/TRBV12-4,.,TRBD1,TGTGCCAGCAGTTTAGCGACAGGGCTTAATGAAAAACTGTTTTTT,CASSLATGLNEKLFF
TRBJ1-1,TRBV18,.,TRBD1,TGTGCCAGCTCACGTGACAGGGTTACTGAAGCTTTCTTT,CASSRDRVTEAFF
TRBJ1-2,TRBV27,.,.,TGTGCCAGCAGTTTAGGCAGTCCCTATGGCTACACCTTC,CASSLGSPYGYTF
TRBJ2-1,TRBV5-4,.,TRBD2,TGTGCCAGCAGCTTGACTAGCGGGAGCTATGAGCAGTTCTTC,CASSLTSGSYEQFF
TRBJ2-5,TRBV19,.,TRBD2,TGTGCCAGTAGCAGCAGACTAGCGGGAGATCGGGAGACCCAGTACTTC,CASSSRLAGDRETQYF